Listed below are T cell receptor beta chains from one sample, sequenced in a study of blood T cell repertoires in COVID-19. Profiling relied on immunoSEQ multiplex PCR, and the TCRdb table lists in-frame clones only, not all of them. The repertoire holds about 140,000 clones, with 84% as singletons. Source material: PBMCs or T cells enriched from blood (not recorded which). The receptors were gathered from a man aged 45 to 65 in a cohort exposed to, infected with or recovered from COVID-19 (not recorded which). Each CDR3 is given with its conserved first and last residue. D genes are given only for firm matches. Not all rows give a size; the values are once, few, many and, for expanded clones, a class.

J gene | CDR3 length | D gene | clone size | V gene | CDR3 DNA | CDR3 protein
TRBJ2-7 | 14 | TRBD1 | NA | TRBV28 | TGTGCCAGCAGTGAACAGGGGGCATTCAACGAGCAGTACTTC | CASSEQGAFNEQYF
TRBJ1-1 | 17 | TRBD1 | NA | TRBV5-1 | TGCGCCAGCAGCTCGAAAAAAACAGGGGTAGGGAACACTGAAGCTTTCTTT | CASSSKKTGVGNTEAFF
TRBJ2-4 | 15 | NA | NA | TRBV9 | TGTGCCAGCAGCGTGGGGAGTGGGCAGCAAAACATTCAGTACTTC | CASSVGSGQQNIQYF
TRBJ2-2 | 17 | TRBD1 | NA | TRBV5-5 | TGTGCCAGCAGCCCCTTAAGGGGACAGGGTCAGACCGGGGAGCTGTTTTTT | CASSPLRGQGQTGELFF
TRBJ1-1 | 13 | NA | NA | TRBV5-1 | TGCGCCAGCAGCTCTCACATGAACACTGAAGCTTTCTTT | CASSSHMNTEAFF
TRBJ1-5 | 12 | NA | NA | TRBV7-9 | TGTGCCAGCAGATGGGGGGACCAGCCCCAGCATTTT | CASRWGDQPQHF
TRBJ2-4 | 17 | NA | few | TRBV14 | TGTGCCAGCAGCCCCGGCCTTCCGGGATCCGCCAAAAACATTCAGTACTTC | CASSPGLPGSAKNIQYF
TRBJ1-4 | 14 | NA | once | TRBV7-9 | TGTGCCAGCAGCCCGCTGCGGGGAGAGGAAAAACTGTTTTTT | CASSPLRGEEKLFF
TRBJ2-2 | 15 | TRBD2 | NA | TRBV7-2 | TGTGCCAGCAGCTTTAGCGGGGTCAAAACCGGGGAGCTGTTTTTT | CASSFSGVKTGELFF
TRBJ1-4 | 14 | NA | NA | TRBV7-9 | TGTGCCAGCAGCTTACTGCAGGGTCGGGAAAAACTGTTTTTT | CASSLLQGREKLFF
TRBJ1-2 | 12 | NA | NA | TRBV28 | TGTGCCAGCAGTTCCTTACTCTATGGCTACACCTTC | CASSSLLYGYTF
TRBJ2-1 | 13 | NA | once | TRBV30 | TGTGCCTGGAGGGATGGGGGGGCCGCTGAGCAGTTCTTC | CAWRDGGAAEQFF
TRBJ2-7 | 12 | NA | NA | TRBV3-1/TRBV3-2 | TGTGCCAGCAAAGGGGGAGGGAGCGAGCAGTACTTC | CASKGGGSEQYF
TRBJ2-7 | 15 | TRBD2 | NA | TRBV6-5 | TGTGCCAGCAGTTCGCAGCGGGAGGGCCGCTACGAGCAGTACTTC | CASSSQREGRYEQYF
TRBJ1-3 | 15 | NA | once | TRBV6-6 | TGTGCCAGCAAAAGACACTCCAGGTCGGGAAACACCATATATTTT | CASKRHSRSGNTIYF
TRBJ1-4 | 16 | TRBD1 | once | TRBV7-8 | TGTGCCAGCAGCTTAACCTCCGGGACAGGGGGTGAAAAACTGTTTTTT | CASSLTSGTGGEKLFF
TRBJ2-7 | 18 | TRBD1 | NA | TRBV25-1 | TGTGCCAGCAGTGGGTCCCGGGACAGGGTTTGGGCCCCCTACGAGCAGTACTTC | CASSGSRDRVWAPYEQYF
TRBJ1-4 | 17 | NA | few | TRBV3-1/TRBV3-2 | TGTGCCAGCAGCCAAGAGGGGGCGTCGGTAACTAATGAAAAACTGTTTTTT | CASSQEGASVTNEKLFF
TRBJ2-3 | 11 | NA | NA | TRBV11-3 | TGTGCCAGCAGCCAGGGAGATACGCAGTATTTT | CASSQGDTQYF
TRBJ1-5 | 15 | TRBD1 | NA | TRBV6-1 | TGTGCCAGCAGTGAAAGGACAGGGATGGAGCAGCCCCAGCATTTT | CASSERTGMEQPQHF
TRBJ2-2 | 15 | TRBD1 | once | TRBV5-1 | TGCGCCAGCAGCGGTAGACAGGGGGGAACCGGGGAGCTGTTTTTT | CASSGRQGGTGELFF
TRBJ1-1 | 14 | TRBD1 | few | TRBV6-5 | TGTGCCAGCAGTCCTTACAGGGGCGACACTGAAGCTTTCTTT | CASSPYRGDTEAFF
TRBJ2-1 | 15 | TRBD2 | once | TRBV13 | TGTGCCAGCAGCTTAGGCAGCGGGACCTACAATGAGCAGTTCTTC | CASSLGSGTYNEQFF
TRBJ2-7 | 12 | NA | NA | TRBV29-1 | TGCAGCTCGCTGGGAGGCAAAAACGAGCAGTACTTC | CSSLGGKNEQYF
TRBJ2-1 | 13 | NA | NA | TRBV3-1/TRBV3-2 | TGTGCCAGCAGCCAAATGGTTGAGAATGAGCAGTTCTTC | CASSQMVENEQFF
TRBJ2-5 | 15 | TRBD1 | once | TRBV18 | TGTGCCAGCTCACCACCGTCAGGACAGGGGGAGACCCAGTACTTC | CASSPPSGQGETQYF
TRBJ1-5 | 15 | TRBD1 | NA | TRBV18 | TGTGCCAGCTCACTACGGACAGGGAGCAATCAGCCCCAGCATTTT | CASSLRTGSNQPQHF
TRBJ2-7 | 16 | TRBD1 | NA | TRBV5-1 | TGCGCCAGCAGCGAGGAGAGTGGGACAGGGGGCTACGAGCAGTACTTC | CASSEESGTGGYEQYF
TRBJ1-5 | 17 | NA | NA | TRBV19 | TGTGCCAGTACTGACAGGCGTCCTAGTTATAGCAATCAGCCCCAGCATTTT | CASTDRRPSYSNQPQHF
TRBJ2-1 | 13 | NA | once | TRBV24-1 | TGTGCCACCAGTGATTTGCTAGACAATGAGCAGTTCTTC | CATSDLLDNEQFF
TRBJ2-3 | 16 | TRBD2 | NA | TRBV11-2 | TGTGCCAGCAGCTTCACCGGGACTAAAGTTTCAGATACGCAGTATTTT | CASSFTGTKVSDTQYF
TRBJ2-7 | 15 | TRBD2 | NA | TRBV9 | TGTGCCAGCAGCGTAATGAGCGGGGCATCCTACGAGCAGTACTTC | CASSVMSGASYEQYF
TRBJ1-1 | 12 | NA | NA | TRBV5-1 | TGCGCCAGCAGCCTCAACTCCGCCGAAGCTTTCTTT | CASSLNSAEAFF
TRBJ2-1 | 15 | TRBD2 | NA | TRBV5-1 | TGCGCCAGCAGCTATACTAGCGGGAGTCACAATGAGCAGTTCTTC | CASSYTSGSHNEQFF
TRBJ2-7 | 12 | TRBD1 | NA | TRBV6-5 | TGTGCCAGCAGAACCACAGGGGGCGAGCAGTACTTC | CASRTTGGEQYF
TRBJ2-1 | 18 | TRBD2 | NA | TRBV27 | TGTGCCAGCAGTCCGACCCTGACTAGCGGGGGGGCGGGGAATGAGCAGTTCTTC | CASSPTLTSGGAGNEQFF
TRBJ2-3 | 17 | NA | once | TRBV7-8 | TGTGCCAGCAGCTTGGGCGGAAGAGCTAGCGGCACAGATACGCAGTATTTT | CASSLGGRASGTDTQYF
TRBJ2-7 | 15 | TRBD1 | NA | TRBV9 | TGTGCCAGCAGCTTATACGGGACAGGGGGCGACGAGCAGTACTTC | CASSLYGTGGDEQYF